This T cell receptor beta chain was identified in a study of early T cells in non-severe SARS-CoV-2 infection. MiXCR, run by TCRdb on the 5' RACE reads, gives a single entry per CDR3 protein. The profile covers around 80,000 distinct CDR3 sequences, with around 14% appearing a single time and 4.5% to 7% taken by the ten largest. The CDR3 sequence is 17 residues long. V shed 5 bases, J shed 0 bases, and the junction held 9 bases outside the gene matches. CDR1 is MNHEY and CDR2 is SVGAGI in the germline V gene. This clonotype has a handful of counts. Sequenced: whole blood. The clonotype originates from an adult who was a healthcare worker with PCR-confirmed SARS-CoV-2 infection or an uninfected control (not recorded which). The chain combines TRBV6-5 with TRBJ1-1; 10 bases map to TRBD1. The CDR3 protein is CASSTTGGVNMNTEAFF. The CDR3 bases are TGTGCCAGCAGTACGACAGGGGGCGTAAATATGAACACTGAAGCTTTCTTT.